The 8 T cell receptor beta chains in this list originate from one sample, sequenced in a study of blood T cell repertoires in COVID-19. This table comes from immunoSEQ multiplex PCR, and its TCRdb copy is limited to in-frame clones, with some not included. The table lists under 200,000 clones, over 80% of them singletons, with about 6.5% in the top ten. The sample comprised peripheral blood. These receptors all come from a woman aged 35 to 49 with acute or convalescent COVID-19.

CDR3 amino acids: CASSVGGTGGGKTYYEQYF. For the CDR3, the DNA is TGTGCCAGCAGCGTAGGAGGGACAGGAGGGGGTAAAACCTACTACGAGCAGTACTTC. The rearrangement joins TRBV9 to TRBJ2-7, with 8 bases aligning to TRBD1. V was clipped by 0 bases and J by 3 bases; unmatched bases: 17. In germline, CDR1 is SGDLS, CDR2 YYNGEE. The CDR3 runs to 19 residues.

The chain joins TRBV5-1 to TRBJ2-5; TRBD2 aligns across 9 bases. V trimming: 2 bases; J trimming: 4 bases; junction bases outside the gene matches: 12. The CDR3 has 17 amino acids. CDR1 SGHRS and CDR2 YFSETQ come from the germline V gene. CDR3: CASSFYPGTSQAETQYF. The CDR3 DNA follows: TGCGCCAGCAGCTTTTATCCCGGGACTAGCCAGGCAGAGACCCAGTACTTC.

The rearrangement joins TRBV3-1 (or the pseudogene TRBV3-2) to TRBJ1-1, with a weak D call TRBD1 (5 bases). The germline gives CDR1 LGHDT, CDR2 YNNKEL (reference sequence). Trimming cost V 1 base and J 7 bases, with 7 bases left between them. The CDR3 length is 12 residues. CDR3 in DNA: TGTGCCAGCAGCCAAGGAAGGGGTGAAGCTTTCTTT. Encoded protein: CASSQGRGEAFF.

This clone was seen only a few times. The rearrangement uses TRBV18 and TRBJ1-3; D is unresolved. V dropped 10 bases and J dropped 2 bases, with 15 bases sitting between them. This CDR3 has 14 amino acids. Germline CDR1 and CDR2: KGHSH and LQKENI. Written as DNA, the CDR3 is TGTGCCACCAAGGAAACGGGAACTGGAAACACCATATATTTT. It yields the protein CATKETGTGNTIYF.

This clone was observed once. The chain combines TRBV2 with TRBJ1-5; 7 bases match TRBD1. The CDR3 sequence is 15 residues long. After removal of 6 bases from V and 4 bases from J, the junction contained 9 bases not matched to a gene. From germline, CDR1 is SNHLY and CDR2 FYNNEI. This chain's CDR3 is CASRAGTVTNQPQHF. CDR3 sequence (DNA): TGTGCCAGCAGGGCAGGGACAGTTACTAATCAGCCCCAGCATTTT.

This clone was observed a single time. This chain uses TRBV3-1 (or the pseudogene TRBV3-2) with TRBJ1-2, with 7 bases matching TRBD1. The CDR3 is 13 residues long. CDR1 LGHDT and CDR2 YNNKEL come from the germline V gene (reference sequence). The V segment lost 1 base and the J segment 6 bases; nucleotides outside the gene matches: 2. The CDR3: CASSQGQGDGYTF. In nucleotides, the CDR3 is TGTGCCAGCAGCCAAGGACAGGGAGATGGCTACACCTTC.

The rearrangement joins TRBV29-1 to TRBJ2-3; TRBD1 might be the D (5 bases). Trimming stripped 3 bases from V and 0 bases from J, with 16 bases between. The germline V gene has CDR1 SQVTM and CDR2 ANQGSEA. The CDR3 loop spans 16 amino acids. CDR3 bases: TGCAGCGTTGAGACGGCCAGGGCGTTTAGCACAGATACGCAGTATTTT. It yields the protein CSVETARAFSTDTQYF.

The genes are TRBV7-2 and TRBJ2-7; D is perhaps TRBD2 (7 bases). CDR3 length: 14 residues. The V end was cut by 2 bases, the J end by 2 bases, with 10 bases between. CDR1 is SGHTA and CDR2 is FQGNSA in the germline V gene. This CDR3 is CASSLNGGPYEQYF. The CDR3 nucleotides read TGTGCCAGCAGCTTAAACGGGGGGCCCTACGAGCAGTACTTC.